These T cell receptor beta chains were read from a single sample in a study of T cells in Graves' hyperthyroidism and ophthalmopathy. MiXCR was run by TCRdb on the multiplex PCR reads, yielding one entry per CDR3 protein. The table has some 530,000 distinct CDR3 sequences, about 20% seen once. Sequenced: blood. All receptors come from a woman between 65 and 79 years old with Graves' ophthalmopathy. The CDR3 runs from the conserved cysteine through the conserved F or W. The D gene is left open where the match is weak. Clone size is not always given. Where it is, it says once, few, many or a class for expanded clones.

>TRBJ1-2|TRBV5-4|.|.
TGTGCCAGCAGCTTGGTAGGGCAGCACTATGGCTACACCTTC
CASSLVGQHYGYTF
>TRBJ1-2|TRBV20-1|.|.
TGCAGTGCATCGCCCGGGCAGGTGAACTATGGCTACACCTTC
CSASPGQVNYGYTF
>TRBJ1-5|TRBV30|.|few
TGTGCCTGGAATACCGCGGGGGGACAGCCCCAGCATTTT
CAWNTAGGQPQHF
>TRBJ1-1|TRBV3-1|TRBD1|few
TGTGCCAGCAGAAGGACAGGGGATTGGATGAACACTGAAGCTTTCTTT
CASRRTGDWMNTEAFF
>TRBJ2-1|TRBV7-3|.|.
TGTGCCAGCAGCTTGATTGACTCCCGCAATGAGCAGTTCTTC
CASSLIDSRNEQFF
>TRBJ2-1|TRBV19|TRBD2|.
TGTGCCAGTAGTTCAGTCCTAGCGGGCTACTACAATGAGCAGTTCTTC
CASSSVLAGYYNEQFF
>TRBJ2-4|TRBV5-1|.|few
TGCGCCAGCAGCAGGGCTAGCACGATGGACATTCAGTACTTC
CASSRASTMDIQYF
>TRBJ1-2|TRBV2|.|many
TGTGCCAGCAGTGAATTCCGACCTACTGGCTACACCTTC
CASSEFRPTGYTF
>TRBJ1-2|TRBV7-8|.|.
TGTGCCAGCAGCTTAACTCGAACCTTTTCTAACTATGGCTACACCTTC
CASSLTRTFSNYGYTF
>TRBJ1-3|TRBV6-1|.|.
TGTGCCAGCAGTGTCTCATCTGGAAACACCATATATTTT
CASSVSSGNTIYF
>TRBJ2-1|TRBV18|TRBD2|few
TGTGCCAGCTCACCAAGGACTAGCGGAAAGAGTGAGCAGTTCTTC
CASSPRTSGKSEQFF
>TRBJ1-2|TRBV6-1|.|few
TGTGCCAGCAGTGAAGGAGGAGGGACTAACTATGGCTACACCTTC
CASSEGGGTNYGYTF
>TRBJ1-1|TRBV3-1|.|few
TGTGCCAGCAGCTCAACTCCAGGCCTGAGCACTGAAGCTTTCTTT
CASSSTPGLSTEAFF
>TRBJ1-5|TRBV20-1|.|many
TGCAGTGCTAGACGGGGGGATCAGCCCCAGCATTTT
CSARRGDQPQHF
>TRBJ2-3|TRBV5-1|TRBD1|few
TGCGCCAGCAGCTTGGCACGACAGGGCAGCACAGATACGCAGTATTTT
CASSLARQGSTDTQYF
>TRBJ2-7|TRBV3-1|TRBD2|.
TGTGCCAGCAGCCAAGGGGTAGCGGGAGGGCCATACGAGCAGTACTTC
CASSQGVAGGPYEQYF
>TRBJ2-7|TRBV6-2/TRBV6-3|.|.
TGTGCCAGCATCGAAGACCATAGCTCCTACGAGCAGTACTTC
CASIEDHSSYEQYF
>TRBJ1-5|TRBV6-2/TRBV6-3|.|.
TGTGCCAGCACTTGGGAGAACCATCAGCCCCAGCATTTT
CASTWENHQPQHF
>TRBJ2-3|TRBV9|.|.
TGTGCCAGCAGCCTGAGTGCTAGCACAGATACGCAGTATTTT
CASSLSASTDTQYF
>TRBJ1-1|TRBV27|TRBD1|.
TGTGCCAGCAGCCGCACAGGGGCTTCAGAAGCTTTCTTT
CASSRTGASEAFF
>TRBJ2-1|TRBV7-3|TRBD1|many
TGTGCCAGCAGCTTATTCGGACAGGGAAGCGATGAGCAGTTCTTC
CASSLFGQGSDEQFF
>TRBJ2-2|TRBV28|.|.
TGTGCCAGCAGTACCCAATTTGCGGGGGCCCTCGGGGAGCTGTTTTTT
CASSTQFAGALGELFF
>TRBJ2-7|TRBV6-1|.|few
TGTGCCAGCAGTGCCATGACAGCAACCTACGAGCAGTACTTC
CASSAMTATYEQYF
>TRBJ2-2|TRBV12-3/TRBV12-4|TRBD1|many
TGTGCCAGCAGTTCCCGGGACAGGGGGCCCGGGGAGCTGTTTTTT
CASSSRDRGPGELFF
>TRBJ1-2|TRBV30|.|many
TGTGCCTGGAGTGCCCAGTTTGACTCCTATGGCTACACCTTC
CAWSAQFDSYGYTF
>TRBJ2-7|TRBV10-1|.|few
TGCGCCAGCAGTGAGGGCAGGGCGGGCGAGCAGTACTTC
CASSEGRAGEQYF
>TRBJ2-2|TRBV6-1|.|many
TGTGCCAGCAGTGAAGGGAGGCAGAACACCGGGGAGCTGTTTTTT
CASSEGRQNTGELFF
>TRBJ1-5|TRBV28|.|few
TGTGCCACTGGTGGGGGACTTTATAGCAATCAGCCCCAGCATTTT
CATGGGLYSNQPQHF
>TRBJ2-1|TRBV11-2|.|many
TGTGCCAGCAGCTTAGAATTTGCAGGGCATGAGCAGTTCTTC
CASSLEFAGHEQFF
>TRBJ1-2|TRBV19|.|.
TGTGCCAGTAGTGACGGGCAGATCCCTAACCCCAACTATGGCTACACCTTC
CASSDGQIPNPNYGYTF
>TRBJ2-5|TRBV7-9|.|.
TGTGCCAGCAGCGTTACTCCTGAAGAGACCCAGTACTTC
CASSVTPEETQYF
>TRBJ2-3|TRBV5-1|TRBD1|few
TGCGCCAGCAGCTTGTTACCGGGACAGGGGACAGATACGCAGTATTTT
CASSLLPGQGTDTQYF